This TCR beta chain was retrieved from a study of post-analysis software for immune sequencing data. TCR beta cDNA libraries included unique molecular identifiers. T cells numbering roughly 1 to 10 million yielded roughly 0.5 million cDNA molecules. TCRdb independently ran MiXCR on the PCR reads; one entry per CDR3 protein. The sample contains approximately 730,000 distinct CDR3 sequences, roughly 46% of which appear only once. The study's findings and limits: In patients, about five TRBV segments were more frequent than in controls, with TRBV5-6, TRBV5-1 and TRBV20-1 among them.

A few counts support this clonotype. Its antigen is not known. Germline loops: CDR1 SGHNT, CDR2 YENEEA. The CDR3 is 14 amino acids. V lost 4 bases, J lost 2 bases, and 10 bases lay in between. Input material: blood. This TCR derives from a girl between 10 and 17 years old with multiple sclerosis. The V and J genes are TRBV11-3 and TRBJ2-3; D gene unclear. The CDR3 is CASSSRVDTDTQYF. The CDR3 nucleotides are TGTGCCAGCAGCTCCCGGGTCGACACAGATACGCAGTATTTT. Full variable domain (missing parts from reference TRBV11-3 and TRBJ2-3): EAGVVQSPRYKIIEKKQPVAFWCNPISGHNTLYWYLQNLGQGPELLIRYENEEAVDDSQLPKDRFSAERLKGVDSTLKIQPAELGDSAVYLCASSSRVDTDTQYFGPGTRLTVL.